This T cell receptor (beta chain) originates from a study of vaccination effects on CD4 cells after COVID-19. With 4 bases removed from V and 2 bases from J, the gap between germline ends came to 12 bases. The CDR3 is 14 residues long. Germline CDR1 and CDR2: SGHRS and YFSETQ. Prior to sequencing, the ViraFEST assay stimulated PBMC with viral peptide pools, which expanded the antigen-specific CD4+ T cells. Isolating CD4+ T cells followed approximately 9 days of culture. Culturing of some 1.8 million PBMC per well took place with around 10 IU/ml IL-2 and 9.5 to 10 ug/ml peptides. It was on days 3 and 7 that half the medium was replaced with IL-2 medium. A remark on this clone: No antigen is known for it.

TCRdb keeps only in-frame clones here, not all; method: immunoSEQ multiplex PCR. This sample has about 8,100 clones, with approximately 72% found just once. This receptor was obtained from a human donor who received a COVID-19 vaccine. Source: CD4+ T cells from PBMCs cultured with HCoV-229E spike peptides, taken before COVID-19 vaccination. The rearrangement joins TRBV5-1 to TRBJ2-5; D gene unclear. CDR3 DNA: TGCGCCAGCAGCCCCGGAAGTACTCAAGAGACCCAGTACTTC. Translation gives CASSPGSTQETQYF.